These 13 T cell receptor beta chains were all obtained from the same sample, sequenced in a study of blood T cell repertoires in COVID-19. Produced via immunoSEQ multiplex PCR; TCRdb's table is partial and in-frame only. The sample contains 200,000 to 250,000 clones, 87% of which appear only once. What was sequenced was PBMCs or T cells enriched from blood (not recorded which). Receptors originate from a man aged 18-30 years with acute COVID-19.

The chain recombines TRBV9 with TRBJ2-1; 7 nucleotides agree with TRBD2. V dropped 1 base and J dropped 5; count of bases not matched to a gene: 3. Germline lookup yields CDR1 SGDLS and CDR2 YYNGEE. CDR3 length: 14 amino acids. DNA of the CDR3: TGTGCCAGCAGCGTACTGCGGGAGAACAATGAGCAGTTCTTC. This sequence encodes CASSVLRENNEQFF.

The chain employs TRBV28 and TRBJ1-1; 7 bases are a match to TRBD1. CDR3 length: 17 residues. V gave up 2 bases and J gave up 7 bases; unmatched junction bases: 16. CDR1 is MDHEN and CDR2 is SYDVKM in the germline V gene. Written as DNA, the CDR3 is TGTGCCAGCAGTTTAAGGGCGGACAGGATTTCTGGGAGTGAAGCTTTCTTT. Protein: CASSLRADRISGSEAFF.

The chain couples TRBV10-3 to TRBJ1-1; 8 bases align to TRBD1. J was trimmed by 9 bases and V by 5 bases; bases with no gene match: 11. The CDR3 contains 14 residues. The germline V gene has CDR1 ENHRY and CDR2 SYGVKD. The CDR3 loop is CAISSTDGQGKAFF. CDR3 sequence (DNA): TGTGCCATCAGTTCCACCGACGGACAGGGAAAAGCTTTCTTT.

The rearrangement uses TRBV28 and TRBJ2-3; 7 bases line up with TRBD2. Germline CDR1 and CDR2: MDHEN and SYDVKM. J was trimmed by 2 bases and V by 3 bases; bases with no gene match: 17. This CDR3 region has 19 residues. The DNA of the CDR3 is TGTGCCAGCAGTTTCCCCGGACTCCAGGGAGCGGGGATCACAGATACGCAGTATTTT. Protein: CASSFPGLQGAGITDTQYF.

The chain recombines TRBV2 with TRBJ2-7, with TRBD2 identical over 10 bases. The CDR3 has 16 residues. Germline assignment: CDR1 SNHLY and CDR2 FYNNEI. The J segment lost 7 bases and the V segment lost 7 bases, leaving 16 bases of the junction unmatched. CDR3 nucleotides: TGTGCCAGCATATTTTTAGCGGGAGGCCTCTTAGGGGAGCAGTACTTC. It encodes CASIFLAGGLLGEQYF. The full variable domain, rest sourced from reference TRBV2 and TRBJ2-7, is EPEVTQTPSHQVTQMGQEVILRCVPISNHLYFYWYRQILGQKVEFLVSFYNNEISEKSEIFDDQFSVERPDGSNFTLKIRSTKLEDSAMYFCASIFLAGGLLGEQYFGPGTRLTVT.

This clone has just one count. The chain couples TRBV2 to TRBJ1-6, with 9 bases that match TRBD1. This CDR3 is built from 14 residues. Germline assignment: CDR1 SNHLY and CDR2 FYNNEI. Unmatched junction bases numbered 4, after V lost 6 bases and J lost 7 bases. CDR3 bases: TGTGCCAGCAGCCGGACAGGGGTAAATTCACCCCTCCACTTT. This translates into CASSRTGVNSPLHF.

J is TRBJ1-1 and V is TRBV4-1; maybe TRBD1 (5 bases). The CDR3 has 12 residues. The ends were cut back, 4 bases at V and 7 bases at J, with 10 bases in the middle. Germline-derived CDR1 and CDR2 are MGHRA and YSYEKL. This CDR3 reads CASSRVGGEAFF. DNA for the CDR3: TGCGCCAGCAGCCGAGTGGGGGGTGAAGCTTTCTTT.

J is TRBJ1-6 and V is TRBV7-2; D may be TRBD1 (6 bases). This CDR3 has 15 residues. V lost 2 bases and J 14 bases, leaving 19 bases between the germline ends. In germline, CDR1 is SGHTA, CDR2 FQGNSA. CDR3 sequence (DNA): TGTGCCAGCAGCTTAAACTACAGGGCCTATGAGGCCCTCCACTTT. Translation gives CASSLNYRAYEALHF.

The CDR3 sequence: CASSASTGGGTEAFF. The CDR3 DNA reads as TGTGCCAGCAGCGCCTCGACAGGGGGGGGGACTGAAGCTTTCTTT. This chain uses TRBV6-4 with TRBJ1-1, with TRBD1 matching 9 bases. The CDR3 runs to 15 residues. V shed 6 bases and J 5 bases; nucleotides not matched to a gene: 10. Germline assignment: CDR1 MRHNA and CDR2 SNTAGT.

V usage is TRBV2 and J usage is TRBJ2-4; D gene unclear. V lost 2 bases and J lost 0, with 11 bases in between. Looked up from germline, CDR1 is SNHLY and CDR2 is FYNNEI. This CDR3 has 16 amino acids. The CDR3 nucleotides are TGTGCCAGCAGTGAATCAACGGTTCTAGCCAAAAACATTCAGTACTTC. This codes for CASSESTVLAKNIQYF.

For the CDR3, the DNA is TGCGCCAGCAGCCTTGGGCCAAAGGCCGGCGGACAGGGGGCATCCGTCTATGGCTACACCTTC. Residues: CASSLGPKAGGQGASVYGYTF. This chain joins TRBV4-1 and TRBJ1-2; 11 nucleotides line up with TRBD1. Germline CDR1 reads MGHRA; CDR2 reads YSYEKL. V shed 4 bases, J shed 4 bases, and the junction held 23 bases outside the gene matches. CDR3 size: 21 residues.

The chain couples TRBV11-3 to TRBJ2-1; 7 bases map to TRBD2. The V gene end was trimmed by 2 bases and the J gene end by 7 bases; junction bases not matched to a gene: 8. The CDR3 totals 15 residues. Germline V gives CDR1 SGHNT, CDR2 YENEEA. The CDR3 nucleotides read TGTGCCAGCAGCTTACCTAGCGGAGTCGTAAATGAGCAGTTCTTC. Translating gives CASSLPSGVVNEQFF.

This rearrangement joins TRBV6-5 to TRBJ2-7; 9 bases line up with TRBD1. There are 15 residues in the CDR3. The trim removed 7 bases at V and 3 bases at J, leaving 10 bases unmatched. Germline V gene lookup returns CDR1 MNHEY and CDR2 SVGAGI. The CDR3 reads CASTEPQGAIYEQYF. CDR3 DNA sequence: TGTGCCAGCACCGAACCACAGGGGGCGATCTACGAGCAGTACTTC.